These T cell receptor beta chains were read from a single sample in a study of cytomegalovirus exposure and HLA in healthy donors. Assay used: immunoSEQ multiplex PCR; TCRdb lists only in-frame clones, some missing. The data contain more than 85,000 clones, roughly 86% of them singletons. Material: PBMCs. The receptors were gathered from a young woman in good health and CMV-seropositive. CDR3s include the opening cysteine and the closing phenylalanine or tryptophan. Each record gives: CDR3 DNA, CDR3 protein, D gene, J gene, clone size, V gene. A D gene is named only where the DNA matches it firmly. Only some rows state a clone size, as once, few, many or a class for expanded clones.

cdr3_nt: TGTGCCAGCAGTGAAGCGCCGCTTGTAGCGGGATACAATGAGCAGTTCTTC
cdr3_aa: CASSEAPLVAGYNEQFF
d_call: TRBD2
j_call: TRBJ2-1
clone_size: .
v_call: TRBV6-1

cdr3_nt: TGTGCCAGCAGCGTGGACCAGGGGGCCTATGGCTACACCTTC
cdr3_aa: CASSVDQGAYGYTF
d_call: TRBD1
j_call: TRBJ1-2
clone_size: .
v_call: TRBV9

cdr3_nt: TGTGCCAGCAGTTTATACGGGAGGGCCGCCAATGAGCAGTTCTTC
cdr3_aa: CASSLYGRAANEQFF
d_call: TRBD2
j_call: TRBJ2-1
clone_size: .
v_call: TRBV28

cdr3_nt: TGTGCTAGTGGTCCACCCTATTCGGGGGTTGGAGCTTTCTTT
cdr3_aa: CASGPPYSGVGAFF
d_call: .
j_call: TRBJ1-1
clone_size: few
v_call: TRBV12-5

cdr3_nt: TGTGCCAGCAGCCTGGCGAGAGATACGCAGTATTTT
cdr3_aa: CASSLARDTQYF
d_call: .
j_call: TRBJ2-3
clone_size: .
v_call: TRBV5-4

cdr3_nt: TGCGCCAGCAGCTTGGAGCGCTTTTCGACAGGCAATGAGCAGTTCTTC
cdr3_aa: CASSLERFSTGNEQFF
d_call: .
j_call: TRBJ2-1
clone_size: .
v_call: TRBV5-1

cdr3_nt: TGTGCCAGCAGTCCTTACGGGGGACTGCCCCTCTCCTACGAGCAGTACTTC
cdr3_aa: CASSPYGGLPLSYEQYF
d_call: .
j_call: TRBJ2-7
clone_size: .
v_call: TRBV28

cdr3_nt: TGTGCCAGCAGTTATCAGACAGGTTCGACCTACGAGCAGTACTTC
cdr3_aa: CASSYQTGSTYEQYF
d_call: .
j_call: TRBJ2-7
clone_size: .
v_call: TRBV6-5

cdr3_nt: TGTGCCAGTAGTAGGATGGACAGGGACTCCTACGAGCAGTACTTC
cdr3_aa: CASSRMDRDSYEQYF
d_call: TRBD1
j_call: TRBJ2-7
clone_size: once
v_call: TRBV19

cdr3_nt: TGTGCCAGCTCCAGGTCGCGCGTCTCCTACGAGCAGTACTTC
cdr3_aa: CASSRSRVSYEQYF
d_call: .
j_call: TRBJ2-7
clone_size: .
v_call: TRBV19

cdr3_nt: TGTGCCAGCAGCTTAACACCAGGGGACTATGGCTACACCTTC
cdr3_aa: CASSLTPGDYGYTF
d_call: .
j_call: TRBJ1-2
clone_size: few
v_call: TRBV7-3

cdr3_nt: TGTGCCAGCAGTGAATATTGGAACAGGGGGCTGTTGGATTCACCCCTCCACTTT
cdr3_aa: CASSEYWNRGLLDSPLHF
d_call: TRBD1
j_call: TRBJ1-6
clone_size: .
v_call: TRBV2

cdr3_nt: TGTGCCAGCAGCTACAGCGGGGGGGCCTATGAGCAGTTCTTC
cdr3_aa: CASSYSGGAYEQFF
d_call: TRBD2
j_call: TRBJ2-1
clone_size: .
v_call: TRBV11-2

cdr3_nt: TGTGCCAGTGGGACTCCCCCTTACGAGCAGTACTTC
cdr3_aa: CASGTPPYEQYF
d_call: .
j_call: TRBJ2-7
clone_size: .
v_call: TRBV6-1

cdr3_nt: TGTGCCAGCAGTGATTTGCGGTCCGGGGTATATAATTCACCCCTCCACTTT
cdr3_aa: CASSDLRSGVYNSPLHF
d_call: .
j_call: TRBJ1-6
clone_size: .
v_call: TRBV25-1

cdr3_nt: TGTGCCAGCAGCTTGGTCATTAGCAATCAGCCCCAGCATTTT
cdr3_aa: CASSLVISNQPQHF
d_call: .
j_call: TRBJ1-5
clone_size: .
v_call: TRBV5-5

cdr3_nt: TGTGCCAGCAAAAGACTTTCCTACAATGAGCAGTTCTTC
cdr3_aa: CASKRLSYNEQFF
d_call: .
j_call: TRBJ2-1
clone_size: once
v_call: TRBV6-1

cdr3_nt: TGCGCCAGCAGCCCCGGACAGGGGGCCGTCTACGAGCAGTACTTC
cdr3_aa: CASSPGQGAVYEQYF
d_call: TRBD1
j_call: TRBJ2-7
clone_size: once
v_call: TRBV4-1

cdr3_nt: TGTGCCAGCAGTCTCCTCGGACTAGCCTACAATGAGCAGTTCTTC
cdr3_aa: CASSLLGLAYNEQFF
d_call: TRBD2
j_call: TRBJ2-1
clone_size: .
v_call: TRBV28

cdr3_nt: TGTGCCAGCCAGGACAGGGCAGGCTACAATGAGCAGTTCTTC
cdr3_aa: CASQDRAGYNEQFF
d_call: TRBD1
j_call: TRBJ2-1
clone_size: few
v_call: TRBV11-1

cdr3_nt: TGTGCCAGCAGTGAACAGGCCTACGAGCAGTACTTC
cdr3_aa: CASSEQAYEQYF
d_call: .
j_call: TRBJ2-7
clone_size: .
v_call: TRBV25-1

cdr3_nt: TGTGCCAGCAGTAGCACTGGGACTAGCGGTTACAATGAGCAGTTCTTC
cdr3_aa: CASSSTGTSGYNEQFF
d_call: TRBD2
j_call: TRBJ2-1
clone_size: .
v_call: TRBV6-4

cdr3_nt: TGCAGCGCCCCAGGGGCGCCCACTGAAGCTTTCTTT
cdr3_aa: CSAPGAPTEAFF
d_call: .
j_call: TRBJ1-1
clone_size: .
v_call: TRBV29-1

cdr3_nt: TGTGCCAGCGTAAGAGATGAGGTGAGGATTCGTGTACGTGGCTACACCTTC
cdr3_aa: CASVRDEVRIRVRGYTF
d_call: .
j_call: TRBJ1-2
clone_size: .
v_call: TRBV2

cdr3_nt: TGTGCCAGCAGTTTATTAGGCGGGAGGGCCGACCTCGAGCAGTACTTC
cdr3_aa: CASSLLGGRADLEQYF
d_call: TRBD2
j_call: TRBJ2-7
clone_size: .
v_call: TRBV27

cdr3_nt: TGTGCCAGCAGTTTATCGATAGGCGACAGAAACTATGGCTACACCTTC
cdr3_aa: CASSLSIGDRNYGYTF
d_call: .
j_call: TRBJ1-2
clone_size: .
v_call: TRBV27

cdr3_nt: TGCAGTGCTAGAGTCTCAGGGGGAGCTTTCTTT
cdr3_aa: CSARVSGGAFF
d_call: TRBD1
j_call: TRBJ1-1
clone_size: .
v_call: TRBV20-1

cdr3_nt: TGTGCCAGCAGTGAAAACCTACAGGGGGCCTACGAGCAGTACTTC
cdr3_aa: CASSENLQGAYEQYF
d_call: TRBD1
j_call: TRBJ2-7
clone_size: once
v_call: TRBV6-1

cdr3_nt: TGTGCCAGTAGTAAGGCCGACGGGGGAAACTATGGCTACACCTTC
cdr3_aa: CASSKADGGNYGYTF
d_call: .
j_call: TRBJ1-2
clone_size: .
v_call: TRBV19

cdr3_nt: TGTGCCAGCAGAAGCCGTAGTCTGCCATTGGAGCCCCAGCATTTT
cdr3_aa: CASRSRSLPLEPQHF
d_call: .
j_call: TRBJ1-5
clone_size: .
v_call: TRBV6-5